The 12 T cell receptor beta chains given below trace back to one sample, sequenced in a study of Ad26.COV2.S vaccination and SARS-CoV-2 variants. Specified treatment: roughly 20 received Ad26.COV2.S at low or high dose, single or two shots; 5 received placebo; per-sample allocation not given. Each sample was drawn 63 days after the first injection (of vaccine or placebo). Sequencing was performed with immunoSEQ multiplex PCR; in TCRdb, only in-frame clones are kept and a portion is missing. The sample shows approximately 280,000 clones, 87% of them seen only once. Sequenced here: peripheral blood, sampled in a trial of Ad26.COV2.S vaccine versus placebo. The receptors come from a person aged 18-65 years who received the Ad26.COV2.S COVID-19 vaccine or a placebo.

V gene TRBV7-9 combines with J gene TRBJ2-7, with D hard to call. The CDR3 has 12 residues. Trimming cost V 1 base and J 6 bases, with 7 bases left between them. CDR1 and CDR2 (germline): SEHNR, FQNEAQ (reference sequence). The CDR3 is CASSLGPSEQYF. Here the CDR3 DNA reads TGTGCCAGCAGCTTAGGCCCCTCCGAGCAGTACTTC.

As concerns this clone: Relative to the germline gene, one junction end is altered; a read error may explain this. The CDR3 DNA is TGTGCCAGCACTTACGACGGTAACTCTGGAAACACCATATATTTT. Its protein is CASTYDGNSGNTIYF. The rearrangement uses TRBV6-5 and TRBJ1-3; D not resolved. The CDR3 has 15 residues. The V gene's germline CDR1 is MNHEY and CDR2 SVGAGI.

The chain uses TRBV28 and TRBJ2-7; 7 positions match TRBD1. V trimming: 5 bases; J trimming: 2 bases; junction bases outside the gene matches: 9. The CDR3 consists of 15 residues. Looked up from germline, CDR1 is MDHEN and CDR2 is SYDVKM. The CDR3 sequence is CASSPGTAHAYEQYF. The CDR3 DNA reads TGTGCCAGCAGTCCCGGGACAGCCCACGCCTACGAGCAGTACTTC.

V gene TRBV28 combines with J gene TRBJ1-1; 7 nucleotides match TRBD1. The V gene's germline CDR1 is MDHEN and CDR2 SYDVKM. The CDR3 contains 13 residues. Losses at the gene ends were 7 bases for V and 4 bases for J; bases not matched to a gene: 6. For the CDR3, the DNA is TGTGCCAGCACCATGACAGGGACCACTGAAGCTTTCTTT. Translation gives CASTMTGTTEAFF.

The J gene is TRBJ1-2, the V gene TRBV30; weak D call: TRBD1 (5 bases). The CDR3 runs 16 residues. Germline V gene data show CDR1 as GTSNPN and CDR2 as SVGIG (reference sequence). Trimming removed 4 bases from V and 7 bases from J, with 25 bases in between. CDR3 in DNA: TGTGCCTGGATGACCGGGGCGGGGAAGAGCTCTGGTGGCTACACCTTC. Translating it yields CAWMTGAGKSSGGYTF. Looking up the rest from reference TRBV30 and TRBJ1-2 gives the full variable domain: SQTIHQWPATLVQPVGSPLSLECTVEGTSNPNLYWYRQAAGRGLQLLFYSVGIGQISSEVPQNLSASRPQDRQFILSSKKLLLSDSGFYLCAWMTGAGKSSGGYTFGSGTRLTVV.

This clone came up a few times. Other DNA sequences from this sample encode an identical CDR3 as well. This chain links TRBV10-3 with TRBJ1-1; D is uncertain. V was trimmed by 5 bases and J by 1 base, leaving 5 bases between them. CDR3 length: 12 amino acids. CDR1 is ENHRY, CDR2 SYGVKD, per germline. The CDR3 is CAISPGNTEAFF. The CDR3 bases are TGTGCCATCAGTCCCGGGAACACTGAAGCTTTCTTT.

This chain links TRBV6-5 with TRBJ1-1; 9 bases align to TRBD1. The ends lost 9 bases at V and 6 bases at J; junction bases unmatched: 11. Germline V gene lookup returns CDR1 MNHEY and CDR2 SVGAGI. This CDR3 region has 14 residues. CDR3 sequence (DNA): TGTGCCAGTGGGGACAGGGCCGACAGGGCTGAAGCTTTCTTT. Translation gives CASGDRADRAEAFF.

V gene TRBV5-1 combines with J gene TRBJ2-1, with a possible D match to TRBD1 (5 bases). Germline assignment: CDR1 SGHRS and CDR2 YFSETQ. This CDR3 region has 14 residues. Trimming left V 5 bases short and J 8 bases short, with 17 bases between. CDR3 sequence (DNA): TGCGCCAGCAGGAGTGAAGGGGTTCAACATGAGCAGTTCTTC. It is translated as CASRSEGVQHEQFF.

The chain combines TRBV5-1 with TRBJ1-4; 7 positions match TRBD1. J lost 4 bases, V lost 3 bases, and 9 bases had no gene match. Germline loops: CDR1 SGHRS, CDR2 YFSETQ. The CDR3 is made up of 16 amino acids. CDR3 protein: CASSSTLRGGNEKLFF. As DNA, the CDR3 is TGCGCCAGCAGCTCCACCCTCAGGGGGGGTAATGAAAAACTGTTTTTT.

V usage is TRBV19 and J usage is TRBJ2-5, with 8 bases lining up with TRBD2. Germline V gives CDR1 LNHDA, CDR2 SQIVND (reference sequence). V shed 6 bases and J 2 bases; nucleotides not matched to a gene: 8. This CDR3 contains 15 residues. In DNA, the CDR3 is TGTGCCAGTAGCACAACTAGCGGATATCAAGAGACCCAGTACTTC. Translating gives CASSTTSGYQETQYF.

The chain recombines TRBV2 with TRBJ2-3; maybe TRBD1 (5 bases). The CDR3 runs to 12 residues. Germline-derived CDR1 and CDR2 are SNHLY and FYNNEI. V was pared by 6 bases and J by 4 bases, with 8 bases between. CDR3 DNA sequence: TGTGCCAGCAGGCGACAGTCAGATACGCAGTATTTT. It codes for CASRRQSDTQYF.

The chain links TRBV5-4 to TRBJ2-4, with unresolved D. CDR3 length: 15 amino acids. CDR1 is SGHNT and CDR2 is YYREEE in the germline V gene (reference sequence). Trimming took off 0 bases at V and 3 bases at J, with 10 bases between the two ends. CDR3 protein: CASSLGKQSKNIQYF. In DNA, the CDR3 is TGTGCCAGCAGCTTGGGGAAGCAGAGCAAAAACATTCAGTACTTC.